This T cell receptor (beta chain) was sequenced in a study of T cell repertoires in cytomegalovirus infection. Study background: Peptides in the study included HLA-C-restricted and HLA-B-restricted CMV epitopes. CMV infection plus the matching HLA type was flagged by public TCR beta signatures. Broader study findings: There were carriers of CMV plus the relevant HLA, and cumulative public TCR beta family frequency identified them. HLA-C-restricted CMV clonotypes gave the most frequent clonotype in two of eight donors.

As for this clonotype: Antigen unknown.

MiXCR, applied by TCRdb to the reads, yields one record per CDR3 protein. The table shows about 400,000 distinct CDR3 sequences, with roughly 36% occurring only once. The length of the CDR3 is 16 residues. From germline, CDR1 is MNHNS and CDR2 SASEGT. V gave up 5 bases and J gave up 8 bases; unmatched junction bases: 9. This receptor was taken from a human donor in good health (CMV status not recorded). Some clones in this sample may be carry-over from other donors' samples. The chain links TRBV6-1 to TRBJ2-1; 13 nucleotides match TRBD2. The input for sequencing was cultured PBMCs, taken from culture after CMV antigen stimulation. CDR3 loop: CASSPGLAGIGYEQFF. CDR3 sequence (DNA): TGTGCCAGCAGTCCGGGACTAGCGGGAATCGGTTATGAGCAGTTCTTC.